A selection of T cell receptor beta chains follows, all from one sample in a study of cytomegalovirus exposure and HLA in healthy donors. Repertoires were generated with immunoSEQ multiplex PCR, while TCRdb's copy carries only in-frame clones and drops some. The repertoire holds more than 100,000 clones, with roughly three quarters as singletons. Input material: PBMCs. These receptors were taken from a woman aged 18 to 35 in good health and CMV-seronegative. CDR3s include the opening cysteine and the closing phenylalanine or tryptophan. The D gene is left open where the match is weak. Rows may omit the clone size; those that give it use once, few, many or a size class.

V gene	CDR3 length	clone size	D gene	J gene	CDR3 DNA	CDR3 protein
TRBV29-1	13	.	TRBD1	TRBJ2-5	TGCAGCGTTAGGCCGACAGGGGGAGAGACCCAGTACTTC	CSVRPTGGETQYF
TRBV27	12	.	.	TRBJ1-5	TGTGCCAGCAGTTCTATCAATCAGCCCCAGCATTTT	CASSSINQPQHF
TRBV27	15	.	TRBD1	TRBJ2-7	TGTGCCAGCAGTTTACTCGGGACAGGGACCAACGAGCAGTACTTC	CASSLLGTGTNEQYF
TRBV7-6	16	.	.	TRBJ1-1	TGTGCCAGCAGCGCGGCCGGGATCGGGAGGGGTACTGAAGCTTTCTTT	CASSAAGIGRGTEAFF
TRBV29-1	11	.	.	TRBJ2-3	TGCAGCGTGGAGCTTACAGATACGCAGTATTTT	CSVELTDTQYF
TRBV6-5	15	.	.	TRBJ2-2	TGTGCCAGCAGTTACGCGGGACCAGCCACCGGGGAGCTGTTTTTT	CASSYAGPATGELFF
TRBV15	15	.	.	TRBJ1-5	TGTGCCACCAGCAGCGATCCGGGGGGCAATCAGCCCCAGCATTTT	CATSSDPGGNQPQHF
TRBV7-9	11	.	.	TRBJ1-2	TGTGCCAGCAGCTCGGTCTATGGCTACACCTTC	CASSSVYGYTF
TRBV7-9	17	.	TRBD1	TRBJ1-4	TGTGCCAGCAGCCGGGGACAGGGGACTCCAACTAATGAAAAACTGTTTTTT	CASSRGQGTPTNEKLFF
TRBV28	16	once	.	TRBJ2-5	TGTGCCAGCAGTTCCCCGAGGACTACGATCCAAGAGACCCAGTACTTC	CASSSPRTTIQETQYF
TRBV5-1	14	.	.	TRBJ2-7	TGCGCCAGCAGCTCCACTGCCCGGTCCTACGAGCAGTACTTC	CASSSTARSYEQYF
TRBV5-4	14	.	.	TRBJ1-4	TGTGCCAGCAGCGCCGCCCCAGGGCAGGAAAAACTGTTTTTT	CASSAAPGQEKLFF
TRBV6-1	13	.	.	TRBJ1-2	TGTGCCAGCAGAGAAAGGGCCGGAGGTAGCTACACCTTC	CASRERAGGSYTF
TRBV27	14	.	TRBD1	TRBJ2-7	TGTGCCAGCGGATACAGGGGGAGCTCCTACGAGCAGTACTTC	CASGYRGSSYEQYF
TRBV5-5	14	few	.	TRBJ1-1	TGTGCCAGCAGCTGGGGGACTGGTGGAACTGAAGCTTTCTTT	CASSWGTGGTEAFF
TRBV6-5	11	few	.	TRBJ2-3	TGTGCCAGCAACGGCGGAAATACGCAGTATTTT	CASNGGNTQYF
TRBV10-2	12	.	.	TRBJ2-2	TGCGCCAGCGGCCCGGGTGCCGGGGAGCTGTTTTTT	CASGPGAGELFF
TRBV5-1	17	.	TRBD1	TRBJ2-6	TGCGCCAGCAGCTTGGGGGACAGGAGCTCTGGGGCCAACGTCCTGACTTTC	CASSLGDRSSGANVLTF
TRBV18	15	.	TRBD1	TRBJ1-4	TGTGCCAGCTCCCCGAAGACAGGGCCTAATGAAAAACTGTTTTTT	CASSPKTGPNEKLFF
TRBV20-1	11	.	TRBD2	TRBJ2-7	TGCAGACCAACTAGCGGGAGCTTGGGTATCTTC	CRPTSGSLGIF
TRBV5-1	13	once	TRBD1	TRBJ2-7	TGCGCCAGCAGCTCCGGGACAGCCTACGAGCAGTACTTC	CASSSGTAYEQYF
TRBV27	14	.	.	TRBJ1-1	TGTGCCAGCGGAAACAGGGTTGCGAACACTGAAGCTTTCTTT	CASGNRVANTEAFF
TRBV7-2	16	.	TRBD2	TRBJ2-5	TGTGCCAGCAGCCTCTGGACTAGCGGGTTGAAAGAGACCCAGTACTTC	CASSLWTSGLKETQYF
TRBV2	15	few	.	TRBJ1-1	TGTGCCAGCAGTGAGGCCGGGGGGTGGGTCACTGAAGCTTTCTTT	CASSEAGGWVTEAFF
TRBV5-1	14	.	TRBD2	TRBJ2-1	TGCGCCACATCACTAGCGGGAGGGAGCAATGAGCAGTTCTTC	CATSLAGGSNEQFF
TRBV5-1	16	.	TRBD2	TRBJ2-6	TGCGCCAGCAGCCCGGAACTAGCGGGAGGGACCAACGTCCTGACTTTC	CASSPELAGGTNVLTF
TRBV4-2	15	.	TRBD1	TRBJ1-2	TGTGCCAGCAGCCAAGATAACAGGGGCACCTATGGCTACACCTTC	CASSQDNRGTYGYTF
TRBV5-1	15	.	.	TRBJ2-3	TGCGCCAGCAGCTTGGGGGCTAGCGTCACAGATACGCAGTATTTT	CASSLGASVTDTQYF
TRBV6-6	16	.	TRBD2	TRBJ2-5	TGTGCCAGCAGTTATGGGACTAGCAGCTACCAAGAGACCCAGTACTTC	CASSYGTSSYQETQYF
TRBV15	15	once	TRBD1	TRBJ1-4	TGTGCCACCAGCAGACCCGGGACAGGTCACGAAAAACTGTTTTTT	CATSRPGTGHEKLFF
TRBV15	14	.	.	TRBJ1-1	TGTGCCACCAGCGGCGAGGCACCGTACACTGAAGCTTTCTTT	CATSGEAPYTEAFF
TRBV5-6	14	.	.	TRBJ1-1	TGTGCCAGCAGCCTACAATCTGCGGGCGCGGAGGCTTTCTTT	CASSLQSAGAEAFF